This T cell receptor (beta chain) came from a study of tumor and adjacent non-tumor tissue in lung cancer. Study in general: The cohort had about a dozen adenocarcinoma, a couple of squamous cell and 1 small cell patients.

TCRbeta libraries were built with three rounds of nested PCR, modified from ARM-PCR. TCRdb reprocessed the multiplex PCR reads via MiXCR and lists one record per CDR3 protein. The sample holds some 100,000 distinct CDR3 sequences, roughly two thirds seen once. The CDR3 runs to 14 residues. Germline values: CDR1 MNHEY, CDR2 SVGAGI. V was pared by 9 bases and J by 3 bases, with 6 bases of the junction left unmatched. The template was RNA from unsorted bulk tissue. More than 3 cm separated this lung sample from the edge of the tumor. This receptor was identified in a man aged 60-69 years with non-small cell lung cancer. The sequenced sample consisted of distant non-tumor lung tissue. The V and J genes are TRBV6-5 and TRBJ2-3, with 10 nucleotides matching TRBD2. The chain's CDR3 is CASKSSGRTDTQYF. The CDR3 DNA sequence: TGTGCCAGTAAATCTAGCGGGAGAACAGATACGCAGTATTTT.